A selection of T cell receptor beta chains follows, all from one sample in a study of T-cell memory formation after mild COVID-19. TCRdb re-called the 5' RACE reads with MiXCR, one entry per CDR3 protein. The repertoire includes about 110,000 distinct CDR3 sequences, under 15% of them detected once, and approximately 30% sits in the top ten. The material sequenced was PBMCs or a T cell subset sorted from them (not recorded which). The origin of the receptors is an adult woman who had mild COVID-19 (a few samples of this study predate the infection). Cell type and time point are not known. Each CDR3 is given with its conserved first and last residue. Each record gives: clone size, V gene, J gene, D gene, CDR3 DNA, CDR3 protein. The D gene is left open where the match is weak. Clone size is stated in some rows and not others, as once, few, many or a class when expanded.

size: many
V: TRBV12-3/TRBV12-4
J: TRBJ2-1
D: -
DNA: TGTGCCAGCAGCACCCTGGGCGGGGATAATGAGCAGTTCTTC
CDR3: CASSTLGGDNEQFF

size: -
V: TRBV6-4
J: TRBJ2-1
D: TRBD2
DNA: TGTGCCAGCAGTGCGTCGGGGGGAGGCTACAATGAGCAGTTATTC
CDR3: CASSASGGGYNEQLF

size: -
V: TRBV7-2
J: TRBJ1-1
D: -
DNA: TGTGCCAGCAGCTTATGGCAGGGGTATGAAGCTTTCTTT
CDR3: CASSLWQGYEAFF

size: -
V: TRBV15
J: TRBJ1-1
D: -
DNA: TGTGCCACCAGCGAATACAGGGAGGTAGTGAACACTGAAGCTTTCTTT
CDR3: CATSEYREVVNTEAFF

size: few
V: TRBV7-9
J: TRBJ2-5
D: -
DNA: TGTGCCAGCAGCGATACGGACAACCAAGAGACCCAGTACTTC
CDR3: CASSDTDNQETQYF

size: -
V: TRBV11-3
J: TRBJ2-2
D: TRBD1
DNA: TGTGCCAGCAGCCCGGACAGGGCTTACACCGGGGAGCTGTTTTTT
CDR3: CASSPDRAYTGELFF

size: few
V: TRBV10-2
J: TRBJ2-7
D: TRBD1
DNA: TGCGCCAGCAATTTCGACAGGGGGTACGAGCAGTACTTC
CDR3: CASNFDRGYEQYF

size: few
V: TRBV12-3/TRBV12-4
J: TRBJ2-1
D: TRBD1
DNA: TGTGCCAGCAGTTTCACAGGGGGGTGGAATGAGCAGTTCTTC
CDR3: CASSFTGGWNEQFF

size: -
V: TRBV7-9
J: TRBJ2-7
D: TRBD1
DNA: TGTGCCAGCAGTTTCCCGGGACAGAACTACGAGCAGTACTTC
CDR3: CASSFPGQNYEQYF

size: few
V: TRBV30
J: TRBJ2-3
D: -
DNA: TGTGCCTGGAGCTCACCGAGGGATCCTAGCACAGATACGCAGTATTTT
CDR3: CAWSSPRDPSTDTQYF

size: many
V: TRBV5-1
J: TRBJ2-7
D: TRBD1
DNA: TGCGCCAGCAGCGAAGGGACAGCACCCTACGAGCAGTACTTC
CDR3: CASSEGTAPYEQYF

size: few
V: TRBV7-6
J: TRBJ2-1
D: TRBD2
DNA: TGTGCCAGCAGCTTCAGGACTAGCGGGGCCCTCCATGACAATGAGCAGTTCTTC
CDR3: CASSFRTSGALHDNEQFF

size: -
V: TRBV6-4
J: TRBJ2-3
D: TRBD1
DNA: TGTGCCAGCAGTGAGGAGACAGGGGGCCCAGATACGCAGTATTTT
CDR3: CASSEETGGPDTQYF

size: -
V: TRBV7-8
J: TRBJ2-7
D: -
DNA: TGTGCCAGCAGCTTAGACGATTCCGTAGTGAGCTCCTACGAGCAGTACTTC
CDR3: CASSLDDSVVSSYEQYF

size: few
V: TRBV30
J: TRBJ1-1
D: -
DNA: TGTGCCTGGAGTTTCACGTTGGGAAAAAGTGAAGCTTTCTTT
CDR3: CAWSFTLGKSEAFF

size: -
V: TRBV5-5
J: TRBJ2-5
D: TRBD2
DNA: TGTGCCAGCAGCATGAGCGGGGGGGCCGGGGAGACCCAGTACTTC
CDR3: CASSMSGGAGETQYF

size: -
V: TRBV7-9
J: TRBJ2-1
D: TRBD2
DNA: TGTGCCAGCAGCTCACTAGCGGGGGCCACAAATGAGCAGTTCTTC
CDR3: CASSSLAGATNEQFF

size: -
V: TRBV13
J: TRBJ2-2
D: TRBD1
DNA: TGTGCCAGCAGCGGACAGGTTACCGGGGAGCTGTTTTTT
CDR3: CASSGQVTGELFF

size: -
V: TRBV15
J: TRBJ2-7
D: -
DNA: TGTGCCACCAGCAGATCGGTGTCCTACGATCAGTACTTC
CDR3: CATSRSVSYDQYF

size: -
V: TRBV7-8
J: TRBJ2-7
D: TRBD2
DNA: TGTGCCAGCTCGGGACTAGCGGGAGCGGTCGAGCAGTACTTC
CDR3: CASSGLAGAVEQYF

size: many
V: TRBV19
J: TRBJ2-1
D: -
DNA: TGTGCCAGTAGTATTAGCGTGAGCTCCTACAATGAGCAGTTCTTC
CDR3: CASSISVSSYNEQFF

size: many
V: TRBV7-8
J: TRBJ2-3
D: TRBD2
DNA: TGTGCCAGCAGCTTAGATCTCTTGGTGGGGGACTATCCTTCAGATACGCAGTATTTT
CDR3: CASSLDLLVGDYPSDTQYF

size: many
V: TRBV10-3
J: TRBJ2-1
D: -
DNA: TGTACCACCGAAGACGCACCCGCTGGCAATGAGCAGTTCTTC
CDR3: CTTEDAPAGNEQFF

size: few
V: TRBV4-3
J: TRBJ2-5
D: -
DNA: TGCGCCAGCAGCCAAGAGACACAAGAGACCCAGTACTTC
CDR3: CASSQETQETQYF

size: -
V: TRBV4-2
J: TRBJ2-5
D: TRBD2
DNA: TGTGCCAGCAGCCAAGAGTGGACTAGCATGGAGACCCAGTACTTC
CDR3: CASSQEWTSMETQYF

size: few
V: TRBV5-6
J: TRBJ2-6
D: -
DNA: TGTGCCAGCAGCTTGCCTCGACCGTCGGGGGCCAACGTCCTGACTTTC
CDR3: CASSLPRPSGANVLTF

size: -
V: TRBV7-2
J: TRBJ2-5
D: -
DNA: TGTGCCAGCAGCTTAGGCCGCAGCCAGTACTTC
CDR3: CASSLGRSQYF

size: -
V: TRBV24-1
J: TRBJ1-2
D: -
DNA: TGTGCCACCAGTGACACGAACGAATACTATGGCTACACCTTC
CDR3: CATSDTNEYYGYTF

size: few
V: TRBV7-6
J: TRBJ1-2
D: -
DNA: TGTGCCAGCAGCTTATTTTCCACTGGCTATGGCTACACCTTC
CDR3: CASSLFSTGYGYTF

size: few
V: TRBV6-2/TRBV6-3
J: TRBJ2-1
D: TRBD2
DNA: TGTGCCAGCAGTTACGCTGGGACTAGCGGGGTACTAGTCGGGGAGCAGTTCTTC
CDR3: CASSYAGTSGVLVGEQFF

size: many
V: TRBV4-1
J: TRBJ2-5
D: TRBD2
DNA: TGCGCCAGCAGCCAAGATCAGTACCAAACAGCGGGGGGGCGAGAGACCCAGTACTTC
CDR3: CASSQDQYQTAGGRETQYF

size: -
V: TRBV29-1
J: TRBJ2-2
D: -
DNA: TGCAGCGCGTCGAGACTAGACGCCGTGACCGGGGAGCTGTTTTTT
CDR3: CSASRLDAVTGELFF